Below, 23 T cell receptor beta chains from the same sample are listed, as sequenced in a study of CD8+ T cells in alopecia areata. The authors extracted RNA and reverse transcribed it into cDNA as the sequencing template. TCRdb's copy holds only in-frame clones and misses some; the assay was immunoSEQ multiplex PCR. Counted here are 110,000 or so clones, 45% to 60% occurring once; the ten biggest clones make up roughly 25%. The specimen was NKG2D-low CD8+ T cells sorted from blood. These receptor sequences come from a human donor with alopecia areata.

This clone was recorded only once. The J gene is TRBJ1-1, the V gene TRBV11-3, with a tentative D call TRBD1 (6 bases). From germline, CDR1 is SGHNT and CDR2 YENEEA. The CDR3 runs to 13 residues. Trimming left V 3 bases short and J 4 bases short, with 9 bases between. As DNA, the CDR3 is TGTGCCAGCAGCTTCACAGGGTCCACTGAAGCTTTCTTT. Amino acids: CASSFTGSTEAFF.

The V call is TRBV27, the J call TRBJ2-1; D is perhaps TRBD1 (7 bases). The CDR3 covers 15 residues. Trimming left V 2 bases short and J 6 bases short, with 14 bases between. Germline lookup yields CDR1 MNHEY and CDR2 SMNVEV (reference sequence). The CDR3 loop is CASSLQGGLGNEQFF. In nucleotides, the CDR3 is TGTGCCAGCAGTTTACAGGGGGGATTGGGCAATGAGCAGTTCTTC.

This clone appeared a few times. The chain uses TRBV29-1 and TRBJ2-7; no reliable D call. The CDR3 length is 12 residues. Per germline, CDR1 SQVTM and CDR2 ANQGSEA. The germline V and J ends were trimmed by 7 bases and 3 bases, with 13 bases remaining between them. CDR3 amino acids: CSASRADYEQYF. CDR3 DNA sequence: TGCAGCGCGAGCCGCGCTGACTACGAGCAGTACTTC.

The rearrangement joins TRBV9 to TRBJ1-2, with D possibly TRBD1 on 6 matching bases. V was pared by 4 bases and J by 8 bases, with 15 bases between. Germline assignment: CDR1 SGDLS and CDR2 YYNGEE. The CDR3 has 13 amino acids. The CDR3 nucleotides are TGTGCCAGCAGCCCCTCCGGGGGGCTGGGCTACACCTTC. It specifies CASSPSGGLGYTF.

V gene TRBV27 combines with J gene TRBJ2-7; D ambiguous. The CDR3 runs to 14 residues. Germline loops: CDR1 MNHEY, CDR2 SMNVEV (reference sequence). Trimming shortened V by 1 base and J by 2 bases, and 9 bases separated the two germline ends. Here the CDR3 reads CASSLFQAAYEQYF. In DNA, the CDR3 is TGTGCCAGCAGTTTATTTCAGGCCGCCTACGAGCAGTACTTC.

CDR3 nucleotides: TGCAGCGTTTCCGGACAGGGGAACGAGCAGTACTTC. This sequence encodes CSVSGQGNEQYF. The chain combines TRBV29-1 with TRBJ2-7; 9 bases line up with TRBD1. There are 12 residues in the CDR3. Germline CDR1 reads SQVTM; CDR2 reads ANQGSEA. V shed 5 bases and J 5 bases; nucleotides not matched to a gene: 4.

The chain carries TRBV9 and TRBJ2-3, with TRBD2 as a possible D gene (5 bases). In germline, CDR1 is SGDLS, CDR2 YYNGEE. This CDR3 region has 17 residues. V was pared by 0 bases and J by 2 bases, with 16 bases between. Here the CDR3 DNA reads TGTGCCAGCAGCGTAGGCGCTAGCCTTCAATTCACAGATACGCAGTATTTT. Its translation: CASSVGASLQFTDTQYF.

The gene calls are TRBV5-1 and TRBJ1-2; D possibly corresponds to TRBD1 (6 bases). Trimming stripped 4 bases from V and 5 bases from J, with 12 bases between. This CDR3 spans 13 amino acids. The V gene's germline CDR1 is SGHRS and CDR2 YFSETQ. The CDR3 sequence is CASSRRTAYGYTF. CDR3 sequence (DNA): TGCGCCAGCAGCCGCCGGACAGCATATGGCTACACCTTC. The whole variable domain, filled in from reference TRBV5-1 and TRBJ1-2, reads KAGVTQTPRYLIKTRGQQVTLSCSPISGHRSVSWYQQTPGQGLQFLFEYFSETQRNKGNFPGRFSGRQFSNSRSEMNVSTLELGDSALYLCASSRRTAYGYTFGSGTRLTVV.

This clone was recorded a few times. This rearrangement joins TRBV23-1 to TRBJ2-7; a weak D match, TRBD2 (5 bases). TRBV23-1 qualifies as an ORF whose function is uncertain. Trimming took off 6 bases at V and 3 bases at J, with 15 bases between the two ends. This CDR3 spans 14 amino acids. The CDR3 sequence is CASRRVAEGYEQYF. For the CDR3, the DNA is TGCGCCAGCAGAAGAGTCGCCGAGGGCTACGAGCAGTACTTC.

The gene calls are TRBV5-4 and TRBJ2-1; no definite D call. The CDR3 runs 12 residues. Trimming removed 3 bases from V and 4 bases from J, with 5 bases in between. Germline CDR1 and CDR2: SGHNT and YYREEE (reference sequence). The CDR3 is CASSSLYNEQFF. CDR3 sequence (DNA): TGTGCCAGCAGCTCTTTATACAATGAGCAGTTCTTC.

The chain employs TRBV6-6 and TRBJ2-5, with D tentatively TRBD2 (5 bases). V was cut by 6 bases and J by 4 bases, with 18 bases left in between. Per the germline V gene, CDR1 is MNHNY and CDR2 is SVGAGI (reference sequence). The CDR3 runs 15 residues. The CDR3 DNA reads TGTGCCAGCAGACGCGAACCGGGTCGGGGAGAGACCCAGTACTTC. Protein sequence: CASRREPGRGETQYF.

This clone was seen a few times. The CDR3 nucleotides read TGCGCCAGCAGCTTCTTCGGTGTAGGAATCGGAAACATTCAGTACTTC. This codes for CASSFFGVGIGNIQYF. This rearrangement joins TRBV5-1 to TRBJ2-4; D not resolved. The CDR3 has 16 amino acids. Per the germline V gene, CDR1 is SGHRS and CDR2 is YFSETQ. Trimming removed 2 bases at V and 6 bases at J, with 18 bases between.

The V call is TRBV11-2, the J call TRBJ2-1; 9 nucleotides match TRBD1. The CDR3 consists of 15 residues. Germline lookup yields CDR1 SGHAT and CDR2 FQNNGV. Losses at the gene ends were 5 bases for V and 8 bases for J; bases not matched to a gene: 10. The CDR3 nucleotides are TGTGCCAGCAGCCTTACAGGGGGCAAGGGGGATGAGCAGTTCTTC. It specifies CASSLTGGKGDEQFF. Full variable domain (remainder filled in from reference TRBV11-2 and TRBJ2-1): EAGVAQSPRYKIIEKRQSVAFWCNPISGHATLYWYQQILGQGPKLLIQFQNNGVVDDSQLPKDRFSAERLKGVDSTLKIQPAKLEDSAVYLCASSLTGGKGDEQFFGPGTRLTVL.

The chain combines TRBV7-8 with TRBJ2-5; 10 nucleotides align to TRBD2. After removal of 7 bases from V and 2 bases from J, the junction contained 4 bases not matched to a gene. The CDR3 covers 14 residues. Germline V gene sequence: CDR1 SGHVS, CDR2 FQNEAQ. CDR3 sequence (DNA): TGTGCCAGCACACTAGCGGGACCGCAAGAGACCCAGTACTTC. It translates to CASTLAGPQETQYF.

This rearrangement joins TRBV11-2 to TRBJ2-3, with 11 bases that match TRBD2. V was clipped by 5 bases and J by 1 base; unmatched bases: 2. This CDR3 spans 15 amino acids. The germline gives CDR1 SGHAT, CDR2 FQNNGV. DNA for the CDR3: TGTGCCAGCAGCCCGACTAGCGGGGGCACAGATACGCAGTATTTT. This codes for CASSPTSGGTDTQYF.

This rearrangement joins TRBV5-6 to TRBJ2-7, with TRBD2 matching over 11 bases. From germline, CDR1 is SGHDT and CDR2 YYEEEE. V lost 4 bases to trimming and J lost 3 bases; unmatched junction nucleotides: 3. The CDR3 spans 14 residues. The CDR3, as DNA: TGTGCCAGCAGCCCCGGGACTAGCGGCTACGAGCAGTACTTC. It yields the protein CASSPGTSGYEQYF.

This rearrangement joins TRBV28 to TRBJ1-1, with a tentative D call TRBD1 (5 bases). The length of the CDR3 is 15 residues. Germline V gives CDR1 MDHEN, CDR2 SYDVKM. V dropped 5 bases and J dropped 4 bases, with 17 bases sitting between them. For the CDR3, the DNA is TGTGCCAGCAGTCTCCCCGAGGGGTGGGCCACTGAAGCTTTCTTT. Protein sequence: CASSLPEGWATEAFF.

This chain connects TRBV28 to TRBJ2-7; D is perhaps TRBD1 (5 bases). The CDR3 has 15 residues. The germline gives CDR1 MDHEN, CDR2 SYDVKM. The V end was cut by 7 bases, the J end by 4 bases, with 20 bases between. CDR3 sequence (DNA): TGTGCCAGCACAACGGGTTCAGGGATGGTGTACGAGCAGTACTTC. It specifies CASTTGSGMVYEQYF.

The rearrangement joins TRBV29-1 to TRBJ2-5; 9 nucleotides align to TRBD1. Judging by the DNA end, TRBJ2-7 fits better; the J call may be wrong. The CDR3 runs to 13 residues. Germline values: CDR1 SQVTM, CDR2 ANQGSEA. This CDR3 is CSVLGQGPYEQYF. The CDR3 nucleotides are TGCAGTGTTCTTGGACAGGGGCCCTACGAGCAGTACTTC.

J is TRBJ2-1 and V is TRBV7-6; perhaps TRBD2 as D (5 bases). CDR3 length: 15 amino acids. The germline V and J ends were trimmed by 2 bases and 2 bases, with 10 bases remaining between them. From germline, CDR1 is SGHVS and CDR2 FNYEAQ. CDR3 sequence reads: CASSLLQRPYNEQFF. The CDR3 nucleotides read TGTGCCAGCAGCTTATTACAGCGGCCCTACAATGAGCAGTTCTTC.

The CDR3 loop reads CASIPGGQGGETQYF. DNA of the CDR3: TGTGCCAGCATTCCCGGGGGACAGGGAGGAGAGACCCAGTACTTC. The chain recombines TRBV28 with TRBJ2-5; TRBD1 matches 9 bases. This CDR3 is 15 amino acids long. V lost 7 bases and J lost 4; bases outside the gene matches: 10. Germline loops: CDR1 MDHEN, CDR2 SYDVKM. The entire variable domain, with the rest obtained from reference TRBV28 and TRBJ2-5, is as follows: DVKVTQSSRYLVKRTGEKVFLECVQDMDHENMFWYRQDPGLGLRLIYFSYDVKMKEKGDIPEGYSVSREKKERFSLILESASTNQTSMYLCASIPGGQGGETQYFGPGTRLLVL.

This chain links TRBV5-4 with TRBJ2-1; 11 nucleotides align to TRBD1. Germline assignment: CDR1 SGHNT and CDR2 YYREEE (reference sequence). This CDR3 is built from 15 residues. Trimming at V came to 4 bases and at J to 4 bases, leaving 4 bases not matched to a gene. The DNA for the CDR3 is TGTGCCAGCAGCCTCGGGACAGGGGGGTACAATGAGCAGTTCTTC. The encoded protein is CASSLGTGGYNEQFF.

V gene TRBV7-9 combines with J gene TRBJ2-7, with TRBD1 as a possible D gene (6 bases). V shed 2 bases and J shed 4 bases, with 9 bases lying between them. Per the germline V gene, CDR1 is SEHNR and CDR2 is FQNEAQ (reference sequence). CDR3 size: 13 residues. CDR3 DNA sequence: TGTGCCAGCAGCTTACCAGGGGATTACGAGCAGTACTTC. Translating gives CASSLPGDYEQYF.